Sequencing of this T cell receptor beta chain was carried out in a study of cytomegalovirus exposure and HLA in healthy donors. For the study at large: The study's early data release held about 77 million unique TCRs from HLA-typed donors. Study-wide results and limits: Later analysis reportedly placed an Asian-associated ancestry cluster below the roughly 600-donor mean in N-insertions.

The study ran its PCR with 60 Vbeta and 13 Jbeta primers. The repertoire was sequenced with immunoSEQ multiplex PCR; TCRdb's copy has only in-frame clones and lacks some. The table lists 180,000 or so clones, with around 0.79% in the top ten. V was pared by 2 bases and J by 5 bases, with 6 bases between. Per the germline V gene, CDR1 is DFQATT and CDR2 is SNEGSKA (reference sequence). CDR3 size: 11 residues. Remarks on this clone: The antigen remains undetermined. Other DNA sequences of this sample code for an identical CDR3.

The sequenced sample was PBMCs. The chain couples TRBV20-1 to TRBJ1-2; weak D call: TRBD1 (6 bases). The TCR comes from a woman under 30 in good health and CMV-seropositive. Here the CDR3 reads CSARQGYGYTF. The CDR3 DNA follows: TGCAGTGCTAGACAGGGGTATGGCTACACCTTC.